This T cell receptor (beta chain) was observed in a study of early stage breast cancer tumors. This clone was seen only a few times. Its antigen is undetermined. Only in-frame clones appear in the TCRdb table, and some are missing; sequencing was by immunoSEQ multiplex PCR. The table records some 72,000 clones, more than 65% of them present only once. There are 13 residues in the CDR3. Deletions cut 4 bases from V and 3 bases from J, with 7 bases between. CDR1 SNHLY and CDR2 FYNNEI come from the germline V gene. Study-wide findings and caveats: In 14 of 16 patients, blood comparison separated tumor from normal breast.

Sequenced: blood. The receptor comes from a person aged 55-75 years with breast cancer. The V gene is TRBV2, the J gene TRBJ1-5; no firm D call. As DNA, the CDR3 is TGTGCCAGCAGTGGGCAGATCAATCAGCCCCAGCATTTT. Protein: CASSGQINQPQHF.